What follows are 24 T cell receptor beta chains derived from one specimen sequenced in a study of T-cell reconstitution after alpha-beta-depleted transplantation in children. Using unique molecular identifiers, the investigators prepared the TCRbeta library. MiXCR was run by TCRdb on the PCR reads, yielding one entry per CDR3 protein. The sample yields about 270,000 distinct CDR3 sequences, nearly 10% seen once. The material was PBMCs from the stem cell graft donor, obtained from the stem cell graft. These receptors were collected from a human donor who donated a stem cell graft to a child with SCID.

This clonotype turned up a few times. V usage is TRBV5-1 and J usage is TRBJ1-2; possibly TRBD1 for D (6 bases). Germline values: CDR1 SGHRS, CDR2 YFSETQ. The length of the CDR3 is 16 residues. The V and J ends lost 0 bases and 0 bases respectively, with 12 bases between them. The CDR3 DNA sequence: TGCGCCAGCAGCTTGGGGACAGCTCCCTCTAACTATGGCTACACCTTC. It encodes CASSLGTAPSNYGYTF.

This clonotype was detected many times. The chain employs TRBV27 and TRBJ2-1; no clear D gene. The CDR3 covers 15 residues. In germline, CDR1 is MNHEY, CDR2 SMNVEV (reference sequence). V was shortened by 4 bases and J by 2 bases, with 12 bases between the two germline ends. For the CDR3, the DNA is TGTGCCAGCAGTTCTGGTTCCGTAACCTACAATGAGCAGTTCTTC. Translated, it gives CASSSGSVTYNEQFF.

This clonotype was counted a few times. The chain combines TRBV20-1 with TRBJ2-3; D call uncertain. CDR1 DFQATT and CDR2 SNEGSKA come from the germline V gene (reference sequence). V lost 0 bases and J lost 6, with 7 bases in between. The CDR3 is 12 residues long. DNA for the CDR3: TGCAGTGCTAGAGATCTGGGGGATACGCAGTATTTT. Protein product: CSARDLGDTQYF.

This clonotype was detected a few times. This chain connects TRBV3-1 to TRBJ1-1; D remains ambiguous. Germline loops: CDR1 LGHDT, CDR2 YNNKEL (reference sequence). Trimming removed 1 base from V and 1 base from J, with 4 bases in between. The CDR3 has 13 residues. The CDR3 DNA reads TGTGCCAGCAGCCAAGTTAGGAACACTGAAGCTTTCTTT. Translating gives CASSQVRNTEAFF.

A few counts support this clonotype. This chain uses TRBV7-9 with TRBJ2-2; the match to TRBD2 covers 7 bases. This CDR3 contains 16 residues. Germline trimming cut 1 base from V and 3 bases from J; bases unmatched to any gene: 5. Germline assignment: CDR1 SEHNR and CDR2 FQNEAQ (reference sequence). Here the CDR3 reads CASSLGTRDYTGELFF. The CDR3 region has the DNA TGTGCCAGCAGCTTAGGGACTAGGGACTACACCGGGGAGCTGTTTTTT.

This clonotype was seen many times. The chain joins TRBV15 to TRBJ1-3; D gene uncertain. V gave up 8 bases and J gave up 3 bases, with 8 bases separating them. The germline CDR1 and CDR2 sequences are LNHNV and YYDKDF (reference sequence). CDR3 length: 12 amino acids. The CDR3 DNA follows: TGTGCCACCGGGGAACGTGGAAACACCATATATTTT. It codes for CATGERGNTIYF.

The J gene is TRBJ2-5, the V gene TRBV20-1; D is ambiguous. The CDR3 totals 17 residues. V was clipped by 0 bases and J by 2 bases, with 19 bases between them. CDR1 is DFQATT, CDR2 SNEGSKA, per germline (reference sequence). CDR3 nucleotide sequence: TGCAGTGCTAGAGACTTGCTATCCACACTCATGCAAGAGACCCAGTACTTC. Protein sequence: CSARDLLSTLMQETQYF.

The table lists this clonotype with many counts. The genes are TRBV5-1 and TRBJ2-5; D gene ambiguous. The germline V gene has CDR1 SGHRS and CDR2 YFSETQ. The CDR3 is 14 residues long. Trimming stripped 3 bases from V and 2 bases from J, with 11 bases between. CDR3 bases: TGCGCCAGCAGCTATGGGCCAGGACAAGAGACCCAGTACTTC. Its translation: CASSYGPGQETQYF.

The V and J genes are TRBV5-4 and TRBJ2-1, with a tentative D call TRBD2 (5 bases). V was cut by 6 bases and J by 6 bases, with 16 bases left in between. The germline CDR1 and CDR2 sequences are SGHNT and YYREEE (reference sequence). The CDR3 is made up of 14 amino acids. The CDR3 DNA is TGTGCCAGCACCCCCCGCGGAGGTTCCAATGAGCAGTTCTTC. This translates into CASTPRGGSNEQFF.

The V gene is TRBV12-3 or TRBV12-4, the J gene TRBJ2-3, with no clear D. CDR3 length: 12 amino acids. Trimming cost V 5 bases and J 2 bases, with 5 bases left between them. The CDR3 spells CASSIYTDTQYF. CDR3 DNA: TGTGCCAGCAGTATTTACACAGATACGCAGTATTTT.

The V gene is TRBV11-2, the J gene TRBJ1-5; D gene unclear. Germline values: CDR1 SGHAT, CDR2 FQNNGV. V was pared by 5 bases and J by 2 bases, with 13 bases between. CDR3 length: 15 amino acids. The CDR3 reads CASSPGPWGNQPQHF. CDR3 in DNA: TGTGCCAGCAGCCCGGGCCCCTGGGGCAATCAGCCCCAGCATTTT.

There are many counts of this clonotype. This sequence joins TRBV6-5 and TRBJ2-7; no clear D gene. In germline, CDR1 is MNHEY, CDR2 SVGAGI. Trimming stripped 0 bases from V and 6 bases from J, with 18 bases between. This CDR3 is built from 16 residues. CDR3 sequence (DNA): TGTGCCAGCAGTTACTCGGGCGGATTTAACGGGTTCGAGCAGTACTTC. Encoded protein: CASSYSGGFNGFEQYF.

This clonotype appeared a few times. The CDR3 coding sequence is TGTGCCAGCAGCTTGGGGGACAGGGGTCTCAACACTGAAGCTTTCTTT. Translated: CASSLGDRGLNTEAFF. This chain joins TRBV5-6 and TRBJ1-1, with 10 bases lining up with TRBD1. With 0 bases clipped from V and 2 bases from J, the junction kept 4 bases outside the gene matches. The CDR3 consists of 16 residues. Per the germline V gene, CDR1 is SGHDT and CDR2 is YYEEEE. Drawing the rest from reference TRBV5-6 and TRBJ1-1, the complete variable domain is DAGVTQSPTHLIKTRGQQVTLRCSPKSGHDTVSWYQQALGQGPQFIFQYYEEEERQRGNFPDRFSGHQFPNYSSELNVNALLLGDSALYLCASSLGDRGLNTEAFFGQGTRLTVV.

V and J are TRBV10-3 and TRBJ2-7; either TRBD1 or TRBD2 may supply D (6 bases each). V lost 4 bases to trimming and J lost 4 bases, with 20 bases between them. Per germline, CDR1 ENHRY and CDR2 SYGVKD. The CDR3 runs to 16 residues. The CDR3 DNA is TGTGCCATCAGTGGTTCTCCGGGGGCAGTTTCGTACGAGCAGTACTTC. This encodes CAISGSPGAVSYEQYF.

The chain carries TRBV7-6 and TRBJ2-7; 11 bases match TRBD1. This CDR3 is built from 15 residues. Trimming cost V 1 base and J 6 bases; bases outside gene matches: 5. CDR1 and CDR2 from the germline V gene are SGHVS and FNYEAQ. CDR3: CASSLERTGGSEQYF. The CDR3, as DNA: TGTGCCAGCAGCTTAGAAAGGACAGGGGGCTCCGAGCAGTACTTC.

This clonotype was detected only a few times. The rearrangement uses TRBV14 and TRBJ2-5, with 10 bases aligning to TRBD1. V shed 5 bases and J 5 bases; nucleotides not matched to a gene: 8. The germline gives CDR1 SGHDN, CDR2 FVKESK. The length of the CDR3 is 15 residues. CDR3 region: CASSKRQGAEETQYF. The CDR3 DNA sequence: TGTGCCAGCAGCAAAAGACAGGGGGCGGAGGAGACCCAGTACTTC.

This clonotype was picked up a small number of times. This chain links TRBV2 with TRBJ2-1, with TRBD1 matching 10 bases. There are 14 residues in the CDR3. V gave up 4 bases and J gave up 6 bases; unmatched junction bases: 3. Germline V gives CDR1 SNHLY, CDR2 FYNNEI. CDR3 region: CASSGQGAGNEQFF. The CDR3 DNA reads TGTGCCAGCAGTGGACAGGGGGCAGGCAATGAGCAGTTCTTC.

The chain carries TRBV9 and TRBJ1-5, with no clear D. The germline V gene encodes CDR1 SGDLS and CDR2 YYNGEE. Between the trimmed V and J ends, which lost 0 bases and 9 bases, there was a span of 7 bases. The CDR3 is 12 amino acids. CDR3 region: CASSVGTGPQHF. The DNA of the CDR3 is TGTGCCAGCAGCGTAGGTACGGGGCCCCAGCATTTT.

The sample holds a few counts of this clonotype. The chain carries TRBV5-1 and TRBJ2-3, with D hard to call. The germline V gene encodes CDR1 SGHRS and CDR2 YFSETQ. This CDR3 has 12 residues. Trimming removed 2 bases from V and 5 bases from J, with 6 bases in between. The CDR3 bases are TGCGCCAGCAGCTTTCAAAGAGATACGCAGTATTTT. Encoded protein: CASSFQRDTQYF.

The rearrangement uses TRBV6-2 or TRBV6-3 and TRBJ1-1, with unresolved D. V was cut by 7 bases and J by 4 bases, with 13 bases left in between. CDR1 and CDR2 (germline): MNHEY, SVGEGT. This CDR3 has 13 amino acids. The chain's CDR3 is CASTPDGRTEAFF. CDR3 DNA sequence: TGTGCCAGCACTCCCGACGGCCGCACTGAAGCTTTCTTT.

This clonotype was detected ten times or more. This rearrangement joins TRBV29-1 to TRBJ2-7; D is ambiguous. Germline lookup yields CDR1 SQVTM and CDR2 ANQGSEA. The V and J ends lost 5 bases and 0 bases respectively, with 14 bases between them. The CDR3 totals 14 residues. CDR3 nucleotides: TGCAGCGTTCGCCTGGAGAGGAGCTCCTACGAGCAGTACTTC. Amino acid sequence: CSVRLERSSYEQYF.

The sample holds a few counts of this clonotype. The J gene is TRBJ2-5, the V gene TRBV20-1; TRBD2 agrees at 14 bases. The CDR3 is 17 residues long. The J segment lost 0 bases and the V segment lost 1 base, leaving 4 bases of the junction unmatched. Germline CDR1 and CDR2: DFQATT and SNEGSKA (reference sequence). The CDR3 is CSARVGLAGAYQETQYF. CDR3 bases: TGCAGTGCTAGAGTGGGACTAGCGGGGGCGTACCAAGAGACCCAGTACTTC.

This clonotype was observed a handful of times. The rearrangement uses TRBV3-1 and TRBJ2-1; D ambiguous. V lost 2 bases and J lost 6, with 11 bases in between. This CDR3 has 14 residues. The germline V gene has CDR1 LGHDT and CDR2 YNNKEL (reference sequence). DNA for the CDR3: TGTGCCAGCAGCCAATCCCCCGAGATCAATGAGCAGTTCTTC. This translates into CASSQSPEINEQFF.

The chain couples TRBV5-1 to TRBJ2-6; 12 bases fit TRBD1. CDR1 and CDR2 (germline): SGHRS, YFSETQ. V was clipped by 3 bases and J by 0 bases; unmatched bases: 7. The CDR3 runs 19 residues. The CDR3 spells CASSSGPGQGASGANVLTF. The CDR3 nucleotides read TGCGCCAGCAGCTCAGGGCCGGGACAGGGGGCCTCTGGGGCCAACGTCCTGACTTTC.